A single sample is the source of the 5 T cell receptor beta chains below, sequenced in a study of OX40 agonist ivuxolimab in advanced cancers. The protocol used for the library was the immunoSEQ multiplex PCR assay. TCRdb took this table from immuneACCESS and kept in-frame rearrangements with V and J called. Such tables lack part of the clones; where checked against another copy, unresolved V genes explain under half of the gap, and the rest is unexplained. This sample lists about 120,000 clones; roughly 95% were detected once. Of the sample, approximately 0.15% falls within the top ten clones. Source: CD4+ or CD8+ T cells sorted from blood, taken in a trial of the OX40 agonist ivuxolimab. The origin of the receptors is an adult with an advanced solid tumor such as melanoma, head and neck, liver or kidney cancer.

This sequence joins TRBV28 and TRBJ1-2, with TRBD1 matching 9 bases. V was clipped by 1 base and J by 2 bases; unmatched bases: 5. The CDR3 contains 16 residues. Germline V gene data show CDR1 as MDHEN and CDR2 as SYDVKM. The CDR3 nucleotides read TGTGCCAGCAGTTTATTGCCGGGGACAGGGAACTATGGCTACACCTTC. It is translated as CASSLLPGTGNYGYTF.

CDR3 bases: TGTGCCAGCAGCTTAGAGGCGGGACAGGGCCTGTATTTT. Encoded protein: CASSLEAGQGLYF. The chain joins TRBV11-3 to TRBJ2-3, with 9 bases lining up with TRBD1. The V and J ends lost 0 bases and 14 bases, in that order; junction bases with no gene match: 6. Germline-derived CDR1 and CDR2 are SGHNT and YENEEA. The CDR3 runs 13 residues.

There are a few counts of this clone. The genes are TRBV10-3 and TRBJ2-7, with D possibly being TRBD2 (5 bases). CDR1 is ENHRY and CDR2 is SYGVKD in the germline V gene. The CDR3 is 16 residues long. Trimming shortened V by 2 bases and J by 0 bases, and 14 bases separated the two germline ends. The CDR3 here is CAISEDGLRSSYEQYF. The DNA for the CDR3 is TGTGCCATCAGTGAGGACGGACTTCGGAGCTCCTACGAGCAGTACTTC.

This chain joins TRBV7-9 and TRBJ1-3; D uncertain. This CDR3 has 17 residues. Between the trimmed V and J ends, which lost 5 bases and 0 bases, there was a span of 17 bases. CDR1 is SEHNR, CDR2 FQNEAQ, per germline (reference sequence). The CDR3 sequence is CASSRSGGVLSGNTIYF. As DNA, the CDR3 is TGTGCCAGCAGCCGAAGCGGTGGAGTTCTCTCTGGAAACACCATATATTTT.

The table lists this clone with a few counts. The chain couples TRBV5-5 to TRBJ1-4, with D tentatively TRBD1 (6 bases). This CDR3 is 15 amino acids long. Trimming took off 1 base at V and 6 bases at J, with 13 bases between the two ends. Germline CDR1 SGHKS, CDR2 YYEKEE (reference sequence). CDR3 sequence reads: CASSLRTADDEKLFF. CDR3 bases: TGTGCCAGCAGCTTGAGGACAGCAGACGATGAAAAACTGTTTTTT.